One and the same sample provided the 25 T cell receptor beta chains below, sequenced in a study of blood T cell repertoires in COVID-19. Clones were sequenced by immunoSEQ multiplex PCR, and TCRdb holds only the in-frame ones, with some missing. Here the sample spans some 170,000 clones, around 90% being singletons. The sample comprised peripheral blood. All receptors derive from a woman aged 45 to 65 with acute or convalescent COVID-19.

The chain joins TRBV7-9 to TRBJ2-3; D remains ambiguous. V lost 5 bases, J lost 9 bases, and 9 bases lay in between. The CDR3 sequence is 11 residues long. CDR1 SEHNR and CDR2 FQNEAQ come from the germline V gene (reference sequence). The CDR3 protein is CASSPTNTQYF. For the CDR3, the DNA is TGTGCCAGCAGCCCCACTAACACGCAGTATTTT.

The V call is TRBV7-2, the J call TRBJ1-2; 9 bases line up with TRBD1. The CDR3 is 16 amino acids. In germline, CDR1 is SGHTA, CDR2 FQGNSA. With V trimmed by 5 bases and J by 6 bases, 13 bases remained unmatched. Here the CDR3 reads CASSPTGTGWIDGYTF. CDR3 DNA: TGTGCCAGCAGCCCCACCGGGACAGGGTGGATAGATGGCTACACCTTC.

The gene calls are TRBV5-1 and TRBJ2-1, with 7 bases aligning to TRBD2. The trim removed 3 bases at V and 7 bases at J, leaving 4 bases unmatched. The CDR3 consists of 13 residues. CDR1 SGHRS and CDR2 YFSETQ come from the germline V gene. The CDR3 region has the DNA TGCGCCAGCAGCTCCGCCGGGGGGAATGAGCAGTTCTTC. It translates to CASSSAGGNEQFF. Filled out from reference TRBV5-1 and TRBJ2-1, the complete variable domain reads KAGVTQTPRYLIKTRGQQVTLSCSPISGHRSVSWYQQTPGQGLQFLFEYFSETQRNKGNFPGRFSGRQFSNSRSEMNVSTLELGDSALYLCASSSAGGNEQFFGPGTRLTVL.

This clone was detected once. V and J are TRBV3-1 (or the pseudogene TRBV3-2) and TRBJ1-1; 11 nucleotides align to TRBD1. From germline, CDR1 is LGHDT and CDR2 YNNKEL (reference sequence). CDR3 size: 17 residues. After removal of 4 bases from V and 1 base from J, the junction contained 8 bases not matched to a gene. CDR3 bases: TGTGCCAGCAGCCTTCCGGACAGGGGGCGGAAGAACACTGAAGCTTTCTTT. Its protein product is CASSLPDRGRKNTEAFF.

This chain links TRBV6-2 or TRBV6-3 with TRBJ1-4; 9 nucleotides align to TRBD1. J lost 2 bases, V lost 6 bases, and 7 bases had no gene match. The CDR3 runs 16 residues. Germline V gene lookup returns CDR1 MNHEY and CDR2 SVGEGT. Here the CDR3 reads CASSPNRGPTNEKLFF. CDR3 nucleotides: TGTGCCAGCAGCCCTAACAGGGGGCCCACTAATGAAAAACTGTTTTTT.

V usage is TRBV14 and J usage is TRBJ1-4; 9 positions agree with TRBD1. This CDR3 is built from 14 residues. Germline V CDR1 and CDR2: SGHDN, FVKESK. After removal of 5 bases from V and 12 bases from J, the junction contained 10 bases not matched to a gene. As DNA, the CDR3 is TGTGCCAGCAGCTCACCGGGACAGGGCGTAGAACTGTTTTTT. Its protein product is CASSSPGQGVELFF.

The chain carries TRBV7-3 and TRBJ2-1, with D possibly being TRBD1 (6 bases). V lost 1 base, J lost 6 bases, and 16 bases lay in between. This CDR3 region has 16 residues. From germline, CDR1 is SGHTA and CDR2 FQGTGA. Here the CDR3 DNA reads TGTGCCAGCAGCTTAAACTCGAGGGGGAGCGGCAATGAGCAGTTCTTC. It yields the protein CASSLNSRGSGNEQFF.

The chain couples TRBV30 to TRBJ1-4; 8 bases are shared with TRBD1. V shed 8 bases, J shed 8 bases, and the junction held 10 bases outside the gene matches. From germline, CDR1 is GTSNPN and CDR2 SVGIG (reference sequence). The CDR3 has 13 amino acids. Here the CDR3 reads CARDQGAGEKLFF. In nucleotides, the CDR3 is TGTGCCAGAGATCAGGGGGCGGGAGAAAAACTGTTTTTT.

The chain joins TRBV19 to TRBJ1-2; maybe TRBD1 (6 bases). Germline V gene data show CDR1 as LNHDA and CDR2 as SQIVND (reference sequence). The V end lost 5 bases, the J end lost 4 bases, and 20 bases lay between the germline ends. CDR3 length: 16 residues. For the CDR3, the DNA is TGTGCCAGTAGTTCTCCAGGGGAGGGGGGCCTCTATGGCTACACCTTC. Protein sequence: CASSSPGEGGLYGYTF. Complete variable domain (other parts from reference TRBV19 and TRBJ1-2): DGGITQSPKYLFRKEGQNVTLSCEQNLNHDAMYWYRQDPGQGLRLIYYSQIVNDFQKGDIAEGYSVSREKKESFPLTVTSAQKNPTAFYLCASSSPGEGGLYGYTFGSGTRLTVV.

This chain links TRBV30 with TRBJ2-2; a possible D gene is TRBD1 (6 bases). The germline V and J ends were trimmed by 3 bases and 3 bases, with 14 bases remaining between them. This CDR3 region has 15 residues. The germline V gene has CDR1 GTSNPN and CDR2 SVGIG (reference sequence). The CDR3 here is CAWRVDSLDTGELFF. The CDR3 coding sequence is TGTGCCTGGAGGGTGGACAGTCTGGACACCGGGGAGCTGTTTTTT.

The J gene is TRBJ2-2, the V gene TRBV7-9; D is unresolved. Germline lookup yields CDR1 SEHNR and CDR2 FQNEAQ (reference sequence). The CDR3 runs 16 residues. V dropped 4 bases and J dropped 3 bases, with 15 bases sitting between them. The CDR3 nucleotides are TGTGCCAGCAGCTCCTCCGGCCTAGGCGACACCGGGGAGCTGTTTTTT. Protein product: CASSSSGLGDTGELFF.

This chain uses TRBV21-1 with TRBJ1-4; the table's D call, TRBD1, has no DNA check behind it. TRBV21-1 is tagged as a pseudogene. This CDR3 has 14 residues. The CDR3 sequence: CASRRGTTNEKLFF. Here the CDR3 DNA reads TGTGCCAGCAGAAGGGGGACAACTAATGAAAAACTGTTTTTT.

The CDR3 loop reads CSVDELAGGGQYF. In DNA form, the CDR3 reads TGCAGCGTTGATGAACTAGCGGGGGGTGGCCAGTACTTC. This chain joins TRBV29-1 and TRBJ2-5; 12 bases agree with TRBD2. The CDR3 runs 13 residues. The J segment lost 10 bases and the V segment lost 3 bases, leaving 6 bases of the junction unmatched. Looked up from germline, CDR1 is SQVTM and CDR2 is ANQGSEA. Together with reference TRBV29-1 and TRBJ2-5, the CDR3 gives the full variable domain: SAVISQKPSRDICQRGTSLTIQCQVDSQVTMMFWYRQQPGQSLTLIATANQGSEATYESGFVIDKFPISRPNLTFSTLTVSNMSPEDSSIYLCSVDELAGGGQYFGPGTRLLVL.

This chain uses TRBV11-2 with TRBJ2-3; no clear D gene. CDR3 size: 11 residues. Between the trimmed V and J ends, which lost 7 bases and 2 bases, there was a span of 4 bases. Germline V lookup: CDR1 SGHAT, CDR2 FQNNGV. CDR3 protein: CASTFTDTQYF. The CDR3 nucleotides read TGTGCCAGCACTTTCACAGATACGCAGTATTTT.

The chain links TRBV6-4 to TRBJ1-1, with D tentatively TRBD1 (6 bases). V was cut by 10 bases and J by 7 bases, with 22 bases left in between. From germline, CDR1 is MRHNA and CDR2 SNTAGT. The CDR3 extends over 14 amino acids. The CDR3 DNA reads as TGTGCCACCCCTAAAAGGGGGGGGAAGGATGAAGCTTTCTTT. Residues: CATPKRGGKDEAFF.

In this sample, this clone turned up once. V is TRBV30 and J is TRBJ2-3, with TRBD2 identical over 9 bases. CDR1 is GTSNPN, CDR2 SVGIG, per germline (reference sequence). V gave up 4 bases and J gave up 4 bases; unmatched junction bases: 6. The CDR3 has 14 residues. The CDR3 protein is CAWNSGGEADTQYF. In DNA form, the CDR3 reads TGTGCCTGGAATAGCGGGGGCGAGGCAGATACGCAGTATTTT.

The genes are TRBV11-2 and TRBJ2-3; TRBD2 aligns across 8 bases. Germline CDR1 is SGHAT and CDR2 is FQNNGV. This CDR3 has 16 amino acids. Unmatched junction bases numbered 11, after V lost 4 bases and J lost 5 bases. Here the CDR3 reads CASSSRPGLEGDTQYF. In nucleotides, the CDR3 is TGTGCCAGCAGCTCCCGACCGGGACTAGAGGGAGATACGCAGTATTTT.

For the CDR3, the DNA is TGTGCCAGCAGCATCGGTAGCTCCTACGAGCAGTACTTC. Protein product: CASSIGSSYEQYF. The genes are TRBV5-6 and TRBJ2-7; no definite D call. Germline assignment: CDR1 SGHDT and CDR2 YYEEEE. This CDR3 is built from 13 residues. V shed 4 bases and J shed 0 bases, with 8 bases lying between them.

The chain joins TRBV7-8 to TRBJ2-3, with 7 bases lining up with TRBD1. CDR1 is SGHVS and CDR2 is FQNEAQ in the germline V gene. Trimming took 1 base from V and 0 from J; bases not matched to a gene: 4. The CDR3 is 16 residues long. Here the CDR3 DNA reads TGTGCCAGCAGCTTAGGATGGGACAGTAGCACAGATACGCAGTATTTT. Amino acids: CASSLGWDSSTDTQYF.

V is TRBV6-5 and J is TRBJ1-1, with 8 bases aligning to TRBD1. V gave up 6 bases and J gave up 6 bases; unmatched junction bases: 9. The CDR3 loop spans 14 amino acids. Per the germline V gene, CDR1 is MNHEY and CDR2 is SVGAGI. The CDR3 sequence: CASRPTQGGPEAFF. CDR3 nucleotides: TGTGCCAGCAGGCCAACACAGGGGGGGCCTGAAGCTTTCTTT.

This chain connects TRBV2 to TRBJ1-2, with 7 bases identical to TRBD1. Germline trimming cut 8 bases from V and 3 bases from J; bases unmatched to any gene: 3. This CDR3 comprises 12 residues. Germline V gene sequence: CDR1 SNHLY, CDR2 FYNNEI. The CDR3 nucleotides are TGTGCCAGCCGGGACAGCGACTATGGCTACACCTTC. Protein: CASRDSDYGYTF.

This clone was recorded once. J is TRBJ1-5 and V is TRBV19; 9 bases are a match to TRBD1. Germline loops: CDR1 LNHDA, CDR2 SQIVND (reference sequence). The J segment lost 5 bases and the V segment lost 5 bases, leaving 1 base of the junction unmatched. This CDR3 contains 13 residues. DNA for the CDR3: TGTGCCAGTAGTCGGACAGGGGATCAGCCCCAGCATTTT. Protein sequence: CASSRTGDQPQHF.

The V call is TRBV20-1, the J call TRBJ2-5; no firm D call. The germline V gene has CDR1 DFQATT and CDR2 SNEGSKA (reference sequence). Deletions cut 1 base from V and 5 bases from J, with 5 bases between. The CDR3 is 11 residues long. The CDR3 sequence is CSARGYETQYF. The CDR3 nucleotides read TGCAGTGCTAGAGGCTACGAGACCCAGTACTTC.

This clone was recorded once. The chain uses TRBV3-1 (or the pseudogene TRBV3-2) and TRBJ2-6; D is undetermined. The germline V gene has CDR1 LGHDT and CDR2 YNNKEL (reference sequence). Trimming left V 1 base short and J 4 bases short, with 14 bases between. The length of the CDR3 is 17 residues. This CDR3 reads CASSQVTPVGGANVLTF. The DNA of the CDR3 is TGTGCCAGCAGCCAAGTTACGCCGGTCGGGGGGGCCAACGTCCTGACTTTC.

In its sample, this clone was seen once. The CDR3, as DNA: TGTGCCAGCAGCTTCGGGACAGCAATGAACACTGAAGCTTTCTTT. Its translation: CASSFGTAMNTEAFF. This chain uses TRBV11-3 with TRBJ1-1; 7 bases are shared with TRBD1. This CDR3 region has 15 residues. V shed 3 bases and J 0 bases; nucleotides not matched to a gene: 4. Looked up from germline, CDR1 is SGHNT and CDR2 is YENEEA.